This T cell receptor beta chain was identified in a study of CD8 T cells in ankylosing spondylitis. General study points: Within matched ankylosing spondylitis synovial fluid, disease-linked clones were reportedly significantly enriched. Some motif variants had been reported before (in reactive arthritis synovial fluid and blood). A TCR beta motif of about 8 highly homologous variants appeared characteristic of ankylosing spondylitis blood.

Quantitative 5'-RACE with molecular barcodes produced the TCR beta libraries. TCRdb reprocessed the 5' RACE reads via MiXCR and lists one record per CDR3 protein. The sample yields approximately 150,000 distinct CDR3 sequences, approximately 9.9% seen once. From germline, CDR1 is MNHEY and CDR2 SMNVEV (reference sequence). The junction had 5 bases not matched to a gene; V was cut back by 5 bases and J by 4 bases. This CDR3 has 14 residues. This clonotype was observed many times. Its antigen remains unknown. The source material was blood, either unsorted or a sorted T cell fraction (not recorded which). This clonotype originated in a female donor with ankylosing spondylitis or in good health (not recorded which). The chain joins TRBV27 to TRBJ1-5; TRBD1 agrees at 7 bases. This CDR3 is CASSPGTENQPQHF. The CDR3 region has the DNA TGTGCCAGCAGTCCTGGGACAGAAAATCAGCCCCAGCATTTT.